This TCR beta chain stems from a study of T cell changes during pregnancy in multiple sclerosis. Germline-derived CDR1 and CDR2 are MDHEN and SYDVKM. The CDR3 spans 15 residues. Unmatched junction bases numbered 2, after V lost 4 bases and J lost 3 bases. Clones were read by immunoSEQ multiplex PCR, and TCRdb kept only the in-frame ones, dropping some. The table includes under 65,000 clones, 75% to 95% detected once. The sequence was collected from a female donor in good health, enrolled as a control in a pregnancy study. The sequenced sample was peripheral blood, obtained after pregnancy. This sequence joins TRBV28 and TRBJ2-1; TRBD2 aligns across 11 bases. The CDR3: CASSSSGRHYNEQFF. DNA for the CDR3: TGTGCCAGCAGTTCTAGCGGGAGGCACTACAATGAGCAGTTCTTC.